This T cell receptor beta chain was identified in a study of cytomegalovirus exposure and HLA in healthy donors. Background on the study: Later, an analysis reported that the 110 or so validation repertoires had used the same platform as the 500 to 750 first-cohort repertoires.

The table came from immunoSEQ multiplex PCR; TCRdb's copy has only in-frame clones and leaves some out. Among 150,000 to 180,000 clones, roughly 90% were seen once, and the ten largest hold approximately 20%. This CDR3 contains 14 residues. V lost 4 bases, J lost 5 bases, and 12 bases lay in between. The germline V gene encodes CDR1 SGHNT and CDR2 YYREEE (reference sequence). This receptor was taken from a man between 18 and 35 years old in good health and CMV-seropositive. The chain uses TRBV5-4 and TRBJ1-4; D unresolved. The sequenced sample consisted of PBMCs. CDR3 protein: CASSPGTANEKLFF. In DNA form, the CDR3 reads TGTGCCAGCAGCCCCGGTACAGCAAATGAAAAACTGTTTTTT.